The T cell receptor (beta chain) described here comes from a study of graft-versus-host responses after intestinal transplantation. Sequenced by immunoSEQ multiplex PCR; TCRdb stores in-frame clones only, minus some. The profile shows about 110,000 clones, approximately 94% of them singletons. Findings and caveats of the study: In recipient marrow, GvH clones were found, and some appeared first in ileum or blood.

The CDR3 is 18 amino acids. Unmatched junction bases numbered 16, after V lost 6 bases and J lost 4 bases. The germline CDR1 and CDR2 sequences are SGHDT and YYEEEE. For this clone: The antigen is not known.

The sample was unstimulated CD4+ T cells sorted from spleen or lymph node cells, taken before transplant. The chain employs TRBV5-6 and TRBJ2-7, with 13 bases identical to TRBD2. The receptor was isolated from a human donor who was the organ donor for an intestinal transplant. CDR3 nucleotide sequence: TGTGCCAGCACCCGGGGGACTAGCGGGAAGAGGGGACCATACGAGCAGTACTTC. Protein sequence: CASTRGTSGKRGPYEQYF.